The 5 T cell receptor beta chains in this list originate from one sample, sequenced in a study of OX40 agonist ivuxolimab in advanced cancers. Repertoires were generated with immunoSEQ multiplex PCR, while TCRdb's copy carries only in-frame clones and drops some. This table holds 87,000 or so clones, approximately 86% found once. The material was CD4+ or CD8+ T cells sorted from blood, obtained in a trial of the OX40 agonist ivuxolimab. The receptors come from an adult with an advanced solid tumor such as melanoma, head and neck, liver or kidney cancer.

DNA of the CDR3: TGTGCCATCAGGGGACAGTCTATGAACACTGAAGCTTTCTTT. This encodes CAIRGQSMNTEAFF. The V call is TRBV10-3, the J call TRBJ1-1, with 7 bases fitting TRBD1. In germline, CDR1 is ENHRY, CDR2 SYGVKD. The CDR3 totals 14 residues. J was trimmed by 0 bases and V by 6 bases; bases with no gene match: 4.

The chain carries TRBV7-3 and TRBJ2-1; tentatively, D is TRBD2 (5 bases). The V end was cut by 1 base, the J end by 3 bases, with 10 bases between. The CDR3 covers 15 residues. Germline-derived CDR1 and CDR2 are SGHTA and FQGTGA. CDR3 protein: CASSLISGDYNEQFF. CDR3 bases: TGTGCCAGCAGCTTAATAAGCGGTGACTACAATGAGCAGTTCTTC.

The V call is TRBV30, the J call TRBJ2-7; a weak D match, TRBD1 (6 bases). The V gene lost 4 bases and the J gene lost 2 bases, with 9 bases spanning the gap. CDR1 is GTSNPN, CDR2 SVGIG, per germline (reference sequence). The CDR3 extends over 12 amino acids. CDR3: CAWNTGTYEQYF. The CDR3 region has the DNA TGTGCCTGGAACACAGGGACCTACGAGCAGTACTTC.

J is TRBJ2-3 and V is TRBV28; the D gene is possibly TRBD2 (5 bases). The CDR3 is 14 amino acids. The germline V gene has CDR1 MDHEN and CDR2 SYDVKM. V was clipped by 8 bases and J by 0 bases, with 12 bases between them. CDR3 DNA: TGTGCCAGCTCAACCCCGGGGAGCACAGATACGCAGTATTTT. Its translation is CASSTPGSTDTQYF.

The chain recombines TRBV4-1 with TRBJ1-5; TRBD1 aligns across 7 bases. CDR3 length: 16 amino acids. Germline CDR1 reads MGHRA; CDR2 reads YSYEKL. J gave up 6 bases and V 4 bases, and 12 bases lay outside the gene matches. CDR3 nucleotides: TGCGCCAGCAGCCCAAGTATCGACAGGGACGTTCAGCCCCAGCATTTT. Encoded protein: CASSPSIDRDVQPQHF.